This T cell receptor beta chain was captured by sequencing in a study of cytomegalovirus exposure and HLA in healthy donors. Sequencing was performed with immunoSEQ multiplex PCR; in TCRdb, only in-frame clones are kept and a portion is missing. The sample includes 100,000 to 150,000 clones, roughly 89% of them seen just once. The sequence was obtained from a woman aged 18-30 years in good health and CMV-seronegative. Input material: PBMCs.

The CDR3 DNA is TGTGCCAGCAGCGAACAGGGGTGGGGGGAGGTTAGCAATTCACCCCTCCACTTT. It translates to CASSEQGWGEVSNSPLHF. The chain carries TRBV7-8 and TRBJ1-6, with 7 bases matching TRBD1. CDR3 size: 18 residues. The V segment lost 5 bases and the J segment 7 bases; nucleotides outside the gene matches: 17. Germline CDR1 reads SGHVS; CDR2 reads FQNEAQ.